These T cell receptor beta chains were read from a single sample in a study of blood T cell repertoires in COVID-19. Using immunoSEQ multiplex PCR, the repertoire was profiled, and TCRdb retains in-frame clones only, with some absent. The sample includes 130,000 to 150,000 clones, roughly 84% of them seen just once. Sequencing input: PBMCs or T cells enriched from blood (not recorded which). The receptors come from a woman aged 50 to 60 who had been exposed to COVID-19. CDR3s include the opening cysteine and the closing phenylalanine or tryptophan. Each record gives: D gene, clone size, J gene, V gene, CDR3 DNA, CDR3 protein. D genes are given only for firm matches. Expanded clones are given a class, and other clones once, few, many or no size at all.

D gene: -
clone size: -
J gene: TRBJ1-4
V gene: TRBV27
CDR3 DNA: TGTGCCAGCAGCCGCTGGGGGGGCGGAGTGGAAAAACTGTTTTTT
CDR3 protein: CASSRWGGGVEKLFF

D gene: -
clone size: -
J gene: TRBJ2-1
V gene: TRBV11-3
CDR3 DNA: TGTGCCAGCAGCGTCGGAGGGCCATCCTACAATGAGCAGTTCTTC
CDR3 protein: CASSVGGPSYNEQFF

D gene: TRBD1
clone size: -
J gene: TRBJ2-7
V gene: TRBV9
CDR3 DNA: TGTGCCAGCAGTCCGACGGGACAGATCTACGAGCAGTACTTC
CDR3 protein: CASSPTGQIYEQYF

D gene: -
clone size: -
J gene: TRBJ2-3
V gene: TRBV4-3
CDR3 DNA: TGCGCCAGCAGCCAAGAACTCCCAGATACGCAGTATTTT
CDR3 protein: CASSQELPDTQYF

D gene: -
clone size: -
J gene: TRBJ2-1
V gene: TRBV2
CDR3 DNA: TGTGCCAGCACGAGGTCCTACAATGAGCAGTTCTTC
CDR3 protein: CASTRSYNEQFF

D gene: -
clone size: few
J gene: TRBJ2-3
V gene: TRBV5-1
CDR3 DNA: TGCGCCAGCAGCTTGAGCACAGGCCGCACAGATACGCAGTATTTT
CDR3 protein: CASSLSTGRTDTQYF

D gene: TRBD1
clone size: -
J gene: TRBJ2-1
V gene: TRBV5-6
CDR3 DNA: TGTGCCAGCAGCTACGGGACAGGCATCTACAATGAGCAGTTCTTC
CDR3 protein: CASSYGTGIYNEQFF

D gene: TRBD1
clone size: -
J gene: TRBJ1-6
V gene: TRBV18
CDR3 DNA: TGTGCCAGCTCACCATGGGGGACAGGGGACTCACCCCTCCACTTT
CDR3 protein: CASSPWGTGDSPLHF

D gene: TRBD1
clone size: -
J gene: TRBJ1-2
V gene: TRBV19
CDR3 DNA: TGTGCCAGTAGTATTGCCAGGGGGAACTATGGCTACACCTTC
CDR3 protein: CASSIARGNYGYTF

D gene: TRBD1
clone size: -
J gene: TRBJ2-5
V gene: TRBV18
CDR3 DNA: TGTGCCAGCTCCTCCCGGCGGACAGGGGACCAAGAGACCCAGTACTTC
CDR3 protein: CASSSRRTGDQETQYF

D gene: -
clone size: medium-sized
J gene: TRBJ1-6
V gene: TRBV27
CDR3 DNA: TGTGCCAGCAGTTTATCGATCCCCGACGGGGGTTCACCCCTCCACTTT
CDR3 protein: CASSLSIPDGGSPLHF

D gene: TRBD1
clone size: few
J gene: TRBJ2-7
V gene: TRBV5-6
CDR3 DNA: TGTGCCAGCAGCCCCCGGGACAGTCTTATCTACGAGCAGTACTTC
CDR3 protein: CASSPRDSLIYEQYF

D gene: TRBD1
clone size: -
J gene: TRBJ1-5
V gene: TRBV19
CDR3 DNA: TGTGCCAGTAGTACCGGGGACAGGGGCAATCAGCCCCAGCATTTT
CDR3 protein: CASSTGDRGNQPQHF

D gene: -
clone size: -
J gene: TRBJ2-7
V gene: TRBV4-1
CDR3 DNA: TGCGCCAGCAGCCAAGTAGCCGGGACTCCTACCTACGAGCAGTACTTC
CDR3 protein: CASSQVAGTPTYEQYF

D gene: -
clone size: few
J gene: TRBJ1-5
V gene: TRBV2
CDR3 DNA: TGTGCCAGCAGTGAGGAGATAAATCAGCCCCAGCATTTT
CDR3 protein: CASSEEINQPQHF

D gene: -
clone size: -
J gene: TRBJ1-6
V gene: TRBV6-5
CDR3 DNA: TGTGCCAGCAGTTCCCCCCACAGGGCTTCACCCCTCCACTTT
CDR3 protein: CASSSPHRASPLHF

D gene: TRBD2
clone size: -
J gene: TRBJ2-7
V gene: TRBV11-3
CDR3 DNA: TGTGCCAGCAGCTTAGGGGGCGGGGGGCCCCCCTACGAGCAGTACTTC
CDR3 protein: CASSLGGGGPPYEQYF